The 19 T cell receptor beta chains presented below share a single source sample, sequenced in a study of blood T cell repertoires in COVID-19. The data were produced by immunoSEQ multiplex PCR, yet TCRdb's version contains in-frame clones alone and is incomplete. Of 140,000 to 150,000 clones listed, roughly 88% are singletons. Input material: PBMCs or T cells enriched from blood (not recorded which). All receptors derive from a woman aged 25 to 39 with acute COVID-19.

The rearrangement joins TRBV12-3 or TRBV12-4 to TRBJ2-7, with a possible D match to TRBD1 (6 bases). V lost 8 bases and J lost 3, with 11 bases in between. The length of the CDR3 is 12 residues. Here the CDR3 DNA reads TGTGCCAGCCGGGACACCAACTACGAGCAGTACTTC. This translates into CASRDTNYEQYF.

The chain couples TRBV7-2 to TRBJ1-1, with D possibly being TRBD1 (5 bases). The CDR3 runs to 14 residues. CDR1 is SGHTA and CDR2 is FQGNSA in the germline V gene. V gave up 7 bases and J gave up 2 bases, with 14 bases separating them. This CDR3 is CASIPSRANTEAFF. CDR3 in DNA: TGTGCCAGCATACCCTCCAGGGCTAACACTGAAGCTTTCTTT.

J is TRBJ2-7 and V is TRBV27; 16 bases agree with TRBD2. The V segment lost 6 bases and the J segment 5 bases; nucleotides outside the gene matches: 13. The CDR3 is made up of 18 amino acids. The germline CDR1 and CDR2 sequences are MNHEY and SMNVEV (reference sequence). This CDR3 is CASRLGLAGGRSRHEQYF. The CDR3 region has the DNA TGTGCCAGCAGGCTGGGACTAGCGGGAGGGCGAAGTCGGCACGAGCAGTACTTC.

This sequence joins TRBV28 and TRBJ2-2; 8 bases match TRBD1. Trimming took 4 bases from V and 9 from J; bases not matched to a gene: 22. The CDR3 covers 19 residues. Germline CDR1 MDHEN, CDR2 SYDVKM. The CDR3 DNA is TGTGCCAGCAGTTCTAGGACAGGGTCGGGCGTAGGTAGGAGCCGGGAGCTGTTTTTT. It specifies CASSSRTGSGVGRSRELFF.

This clone was observed once. The chain has TRBV5-4 and TRBJ2-7; D is possibly TRBD2 (6 bases). The CDR3 spans 15 residues. Germline loops: CDR1 SGHNT, CDR2 YYREEE (reference sequence). The V and J ends lost 0 bases and 0 bases respectively, with 10 bases between them. CDR3 amino acids: CASSLERVSSYEQYF. The CDR3 nucleotides are TGTGCCAGCAGCTTGGAGCGGGTCAGCTCCTACGAGCAGTACTTC. Filled out from reference TRBV5-4 and TRBJ2-7, the complete variable domain reads ETGVTQSPTHLIKTRGQQVTLRCSSQSGHNTVSWYQQALGQGPQFIFQYYREEENGRGNFPPRFSGLQFPNYSSELNVNALELDDSALYLCASSLERVSSYEQYFGPGTRLTVT.

The chain links TRBV19 to TRBJ1-4; TRBD1 matches at 7 bases. Trimming took 6 bases from V and 8 from J; bases not matched to a gene: 9. In germline, CDR1 is LNHDA, CDR2 SQIVND (reference sequence). CDR3 length: 14 amino acids. Here the CDR3 DNA reads TGTGCCAGTAGCGGGACAGCCGCGGGGGAAAAACTGTTTTTT. Translated: CASSGTAAGEKLFF.

V is TRBV7-2 and J is TRBJ1-3; TRBD1 might be the D (5 bases). Looked up from germline, CDR1 is SGHTA and CDR2 is FQGNSA. Trimming removed 5 bases at V and 0 bases at J, with 17 bases between. The CDR3 loop spans 17 amino acids. CDR3 sequence: CASSPSRGTVSGNTIYF. Here the CDR3 DNA reads TGTGCCAGCAGCCCCTCCCGGGGGACTGTCTCTGGAAACACCATATATTTT.

This clone came up once. The V gene is TRBV13, the J gene TRBJ2-3; 7 nucleotides agree with TRBD2. Trimming took 3 bases from V and 1 from J; bases not matched to a gene: 7. Germline lookup yields CDR1 PRHDT and CDR2 FYEKMQ (reference sequence). The CDR3 is 16 residues long. CDR3 nucleotide sequence: TGTGCCAGCAGCTTCCCTACTAGCGACCGCACAGATACGCAGTATTTT. Translating gives CASSFPTSDRTDTQYF.

The chain links TRBV2 to TRBJ1-2; D is perhaps TRBD1 (5 bases). The germline CDR1 and CDR2 sequences are SNHLY and FYNNEI. Trimming removed 5 bases from V and 2 bases from J, with 12 bases in between. This CDR3 has 14 amino acids. CDR3 coding DNA: TGTGCCAGCAGTTTGACCAGGGAAAACTATGGCTACACCTTC. Its protein product is CASSLTRENYGYTF. The whole variable domain, remainder taken from reference TRBV2 and TRBJ1-2, is EPEVTQTPSHQVTQMGQEVILRCVPISNHLYFYWYRQILGQKVEFLVSFYNNEISEKSEIFDDQFSVERPDGSNFTLKIRSTKLEDSAMYFCASSLTRENYGYTFGSGTRLTVV.

The gene calls are TRBV28 and TRBJ2-7; TRBD1 matches 8 bases. Germline V gene data show CDR1 as MDHEN and CDR2 as SYDVKM. J was trimmed by 0 bases and V by 4 bases; bases with no gene match: 8. The CDR3 totals 16 residues. The CDR3 reads CASSYPGQGYSYEQYF. The DNA for the CDR3 is TGTGCCAGCAGTTACCCCGGACAGGGTTACTCCTACGAGCAGTACTTC.

The chain combines TRBV6-4 with TRBJ1-1; 8 nucleotides align to TRBD1. This CDR3 is built from 14 residues. J gave up 5 bases and V 4 bases, and 6 bases lay outside the gene matches. Germline assignment: CDR1 MRHNA and CDR2 SNTAGT. The CDR3 spells CASSAQGAGTEAFF. The CDR3 nucleotides are TGTGCCAGCAGTGCTCAGGGGGCCGGGACTGAAGCTTTCTTT.

This clone came up many times. V gene TRBV9 combines with J gene TRBJ2-2; TRBD2 is a possible D gene (6 bases). The length of the CDR3 is 15 residues. From germline, CDR1 is SGDLS and CDR2 YYNGEE. Trimming took off 1 base at V and 4 bases at J, with 11 bases between the two ends. The CDR3 bases are TGTGCCAGCAGCGTAAATGGGGGGACCACCGGGGAGCTGTTTTTT. It codes for CASSVNGGTTGELFF.

This sequence joins TRBV18 and TRBJ2-1; D remains unclear. CDR1 KGHSH and CDR2 LQKENI come from the germline V gene. Trimming shortened V by 5 bases and J by 2 bases, and 13 bases separated the two germline ends. This CDR3 contains 15 residues. For the CDR3, the DNA is TGTGCCAGCTCAATAGAGCTCGTAACCTACAATGAGCAGTTCTTC. As protein: CASSIELVTYNEQFF.

The J gene is TRBJ2-7, the V gene TRBV28; D might be TRBD2 (7 bases). The V and J ends lost 6 bases and 1 base respectively, with 19 bases between them. The germline V gene encodes CDR1 MDHEN and CDR2 SYDVKM. The CDR3 runs 16 residues. CDR3 amino acids: CASRWGGPGASYEQYF. The DNA for the CDR3 is TGTGCCAGCAGATGGGGGGGGCCAGGGGCATCCTACGAGCAGTACTTC.

The rearrangement uses TRBV2 and TRBJ1-2; TRBD1 might be the D (5 bases). Trimming cost V 6 bases and J 7 bases, with 15 bases left between them. Germline V CDR1 and CDR2: SNHLY, FYNNEI. The CDR3 has 13 residues. The CDR3 sequence: CASSPGPAAGYTF. CDR3 DNA: TGTGCCAGCAGCCCAGGGCCCGCAGCTGGCTACACCTTC.

This sequence joins TRBV7-8 and TRBJ1-5; 9 bases are shared with TRBD1. V trimming: 5 bases; J trimming: 0 bases; junction bases outside the gene matches: 8. Germline values: CDR1 SGHVS, CDR2 FQNEAQ. The CDR3 length is 17 residues. The CDR3 DNA reads TGTGCCAGCAGCACAGTATGGACAGGGGATAGCAATCAGCCCCAGCATTTT. Its protein product is CASSTVWTGDSNQPQHF.

A single count supports this clone. V usage is TRBV28 and J usage is TRBJ1-1; unclear D gene. V shed 6 bases and J shed 1 base, with 6 bases lying between them. The germline V gene has CDR1 MDHEN and CDR2 SYDVKM. The CDR3 has 12 amino acids. In DNA, the CDR3 is TGTGCCAGCAGCCCAGGGAACACTGAAGCTTTCTTT. Encoded protein: CASSPGNTEAFF.

The chain links TRBV19 to TRBJ1-1; 7 nucleotides line up with TRBD1. Trimming took 6 bases from V and 5 from J; bases not matched to a gene: 15. Germline CDR1 reads LNHDA; CDR2 reads SQIVND (reference sequence). CDR3 size: 16 residues. The CDR3 sequence: CASSLGTVGAWTEAFF. CDR3 DNA: TGTGCCAGTAGCCTTGGGACAGTTGGGGCGTGGACTGAAGCTTTCTTT.

In its sample, this clone was seen a few times. V and J are TRBV7-9 and TRBJ2-1; weak D call: TRBD2 (6 bases). Deletions cut 2 bases from V and 6 bases from J, with 14 bases between. The CDR3 loop spans 15 amino acids. Germline-derived CDR1 and CDR2 are SEHNR and FQNEAQ (reference sequence). In DNA, the CDR3 is TGTGCCAGCAGCTTATTGCCCCAGGGAGGCAATGAGCAGTTCTTC. Translating gives CASSLLPQGGNEQFF.